This entry is about one TCR beta chain. This sample was included in a study of T cell responses to AZD1222 COVID-19 vaccine. Pooled in the analysis were second doses at about 4 or about 12 weeks. Germline V gene data show CDR1 as MNHEY and CDR2 as SVGAGI. The CDR3 consists of 14 residues. V lost 6 bases and J lost 1; bases outside the gene matches: 4. Repertoires were generated with immunoSEQ multiplex PCR, while TCRdb's copy carries only in-frame clones and drops some. Of about 93,000 clones detected, approximately 92% appear once; the ten largest clones hold under 3%. The sequenced sample was peripheral blood, obtained 28 days after the second AZD1222 dose. The genes are TRBV6-5 and TRBJ1-2, with TRBD1 identical over 8 bases. The clonotype originates from an adult who received the AZD1222 COVID-19 vaccine. The CDR3 coding sequence is TGTGCCAGCAGCCTCGGACAGGGTAACTATGGCTACACCTTC. As protein: CASSLGQGNYGYTF.